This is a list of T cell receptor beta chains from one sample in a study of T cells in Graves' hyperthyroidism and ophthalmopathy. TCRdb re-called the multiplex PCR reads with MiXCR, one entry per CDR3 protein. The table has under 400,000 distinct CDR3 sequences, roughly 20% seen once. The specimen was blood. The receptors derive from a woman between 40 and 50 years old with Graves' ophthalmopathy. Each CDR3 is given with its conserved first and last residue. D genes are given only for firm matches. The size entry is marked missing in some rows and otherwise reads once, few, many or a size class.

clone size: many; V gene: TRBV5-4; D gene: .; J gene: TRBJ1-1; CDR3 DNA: TGTGCCAGCAGCTCGGTAGGAGCGAACACTGAAGCTTCCTTT; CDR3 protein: CASSSVGANTEASF
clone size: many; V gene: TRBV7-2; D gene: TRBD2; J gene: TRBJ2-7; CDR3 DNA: TGTGCCAGCAGCTTACAACTAGCGGGTGCCGCTTCCTACGAGCAGTACTTC; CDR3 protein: CASSLQLAGAASYEQYF
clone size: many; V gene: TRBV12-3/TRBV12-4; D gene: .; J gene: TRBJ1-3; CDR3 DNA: TGTGCCAGCAGTTTCGGACAGTTGCTCTCTGGAAACACCATATATTTT; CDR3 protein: CASSFGQLLSGNTIYF
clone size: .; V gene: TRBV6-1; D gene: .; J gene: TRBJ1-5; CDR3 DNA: TGTGCCAGCAGAGAGATTGACGGCCAGCCCCAGCATTTT; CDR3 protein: CASREIDGQPQHF
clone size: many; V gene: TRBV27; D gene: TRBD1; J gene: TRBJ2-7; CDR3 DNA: TGTGCCAGCAGTTTGTCCGGGAAGGGGGCATCCTACGAGCAGTACTTC; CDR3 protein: CASSLSGKGASYEQYF
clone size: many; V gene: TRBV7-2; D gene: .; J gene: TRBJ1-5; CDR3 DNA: TGTGCCAGCACCCCCTTAGCGGGCAATCAGCCCCAGCATTTT; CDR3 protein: CASTPLAGNQPQHF
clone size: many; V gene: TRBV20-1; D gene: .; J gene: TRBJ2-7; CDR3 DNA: TGCAGTGCTAGCGGCGGTTCACTCTCTTGGCACGAGCAGTACTTC; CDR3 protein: CSASGGSLSWHEQYF
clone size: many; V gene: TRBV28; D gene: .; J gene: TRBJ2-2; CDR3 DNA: TGTGCCAGCAGTTGGAACGGCGGGGAGCTGTTTTTT; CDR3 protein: CASSWNGGELFF
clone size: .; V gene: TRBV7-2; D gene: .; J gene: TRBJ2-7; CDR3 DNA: TGTGCCAGCAGCTTATTAGGGAGTGGCGCCGAGCAGTACTTC; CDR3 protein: CASSLLGSGAEQYF
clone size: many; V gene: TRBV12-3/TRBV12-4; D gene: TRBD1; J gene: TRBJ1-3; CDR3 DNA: TGTGCCAGCAGTTTTGCAGGGGGCTCTGGAAACACCATATATTTT; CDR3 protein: CASSFAGGSGNTIYF
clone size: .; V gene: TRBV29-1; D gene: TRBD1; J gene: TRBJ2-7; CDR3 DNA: TGCAGCGTGGGACAGCCCTCTTACGAGCAGTACTTC; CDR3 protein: CSVGQPSYEQYF
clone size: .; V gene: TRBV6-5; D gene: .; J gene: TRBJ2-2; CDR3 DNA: TGTGCCAGCAGTTACTCGATCGCAGGGTCCACCGGGGAGCTGTTTTTT; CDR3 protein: CASSYSIAGSTGELFF
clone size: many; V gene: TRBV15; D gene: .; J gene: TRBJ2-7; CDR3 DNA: TGTGCCACCAGCAGCGGAACGGGGCCCTCCTACGAGCAGTACTTC; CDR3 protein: CATSSGTGPSYEQYF
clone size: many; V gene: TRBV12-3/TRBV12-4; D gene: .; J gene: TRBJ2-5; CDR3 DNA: TGTGCCAGCAGCTCGAGGGCAGGGTCTGGTGGAGAGACCCAGTACTTC; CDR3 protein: CASSSRAGSGGETQYF
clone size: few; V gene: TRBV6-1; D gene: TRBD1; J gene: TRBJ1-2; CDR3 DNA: TGTGCCAGCAGTGACCCAGGGGGCCGGGGCTACACCTTC; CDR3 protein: CASSDPGGRGYTF
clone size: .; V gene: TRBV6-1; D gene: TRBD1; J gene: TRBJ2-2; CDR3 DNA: TGTGCCAGCAGCCAAGCCCGGACAGGGGGCATTACCGGGGAGCTGTTTTTT; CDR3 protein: CASSQARTGGITGELFF
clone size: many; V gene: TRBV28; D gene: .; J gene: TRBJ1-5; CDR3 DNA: TGTGCCAGCAGTACGCCAAGACAGTTAAATAGCAATCAGCCCCAGCATTTT; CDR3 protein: CASSTPRQLNSNQPQHF
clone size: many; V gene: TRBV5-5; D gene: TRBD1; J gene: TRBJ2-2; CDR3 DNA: TGTGCCAGCAGCTTAACAGGGGTGAACACCGGGGAGCTGTTTTTT; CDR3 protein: CASSLTGVNTGELFF